This is a list of T cell receptor beta chains from one sample in a study of a mutant IDH1 vaccine in newly diagnosed glioma. These receptors are not linked to any known antigen. The method was immunoSEQ multiplex PCR; TCRdb's version includes in-frame clones alone and lacks a portion of them. The repertoire holds around 84,000 clones, with over 75% as singletons. This specimen was PBMCs, taken from a glioma patient whose treatment included an IDH1 peptide vaccine. The receptors shown here come from a man in his forties with glioma. The conserved cysteine and the conserved F or W are not part of the CDR3 here.

j_call	v_call	cdr3_aa
TRBJ2-1	TRBV7-9	ASSSNRGGNNEEQF
TRBJ1-1	TRBV7-2	ASRTGNTEAF
TRBJ2-3	TRBV15	ATSRESDTQY
TRBJ1-2	TRBV7-2	ASSQGQGRNYGYT
TRBJ2-3	TRBV21-1	ASSPMEGGRSTDTQY
TRBJ2-7	TRBV18	ATEGGEEYEQY
TRBJ2-2	TRBV9	ASSVVTSGELF
TRBJ1-5	TRBV19	ASLPGTGVYSNQPQH
TRBJ1-6	TRBV30	AWLGEYGNSPLH
TRBJ2-7	TRBV7-2	ASSLGTSAYEQY
TRBJ2-1	TRBV5-1	ASSSGTSGRLYNEQF
TRBJ2-7	TRBV7-6	ASSLARMGAALH
TRBJ2-3	TRBV7-2	ASSLGGSDTQY
TRBJ2-7	TRBV5-4	ASSRRQGEQY
TRBJ2-7	TRBV2	ASRTQGRRTSYEQY
TRBJ1-1	TRBV6-5	ASTRQSTEAF
TRBJ2-1	TRBV11-3	ASSSPEYNEQF
TRBJ2-3	TRBV4-1	ASSQVLEHTDTQY
TRBJ2-5	TRBV5-1	ASSLAYREETQY
TRBJ2-3	TRBV9	ASSVVGPPSTDTQY
TRBJ1-5	TRBV2	ASRVDSRNQPQH
TRBJ2-3	TRBV19	ASSGSATDTDTQY
TRBJ2-2	TRBV6-4	ASSDRDGGELF
TRBJ1-1	TRBV10-2	ASSESEIRPRGAF
TRBJ1-1	TRBV7-9	ASRGGGQEAF